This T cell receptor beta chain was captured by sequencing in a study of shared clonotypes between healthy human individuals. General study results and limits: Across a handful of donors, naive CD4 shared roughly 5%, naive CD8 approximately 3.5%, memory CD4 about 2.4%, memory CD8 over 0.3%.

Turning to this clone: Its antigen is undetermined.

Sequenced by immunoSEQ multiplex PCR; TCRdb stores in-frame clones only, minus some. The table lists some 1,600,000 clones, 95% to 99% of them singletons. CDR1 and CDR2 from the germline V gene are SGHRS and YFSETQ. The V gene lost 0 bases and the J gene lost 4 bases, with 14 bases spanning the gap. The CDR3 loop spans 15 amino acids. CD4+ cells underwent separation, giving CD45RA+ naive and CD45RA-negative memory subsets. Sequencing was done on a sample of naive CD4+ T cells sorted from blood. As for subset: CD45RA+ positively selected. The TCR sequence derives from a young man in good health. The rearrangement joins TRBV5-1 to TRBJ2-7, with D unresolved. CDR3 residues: CASSLERHSPYEQYF. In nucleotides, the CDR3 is TGCGCCAGCAGCTTGGAAAGACACTCACCGTACGAGCAGTACTTC.